Shown below are 25 T cell receptor beta chains from a single sample sequenced in a study of cytomegalovirus exposure and HLA in healthy donors. The PCR was carried out with 60 Vbeta primers and 13 Jbeta primers. Assay: immunoSEQ multiplex PCR; the TCRdb copy retains only in-frame clones and omits some. The table has some 180,000 clones, roughly 85% seen once. Specimen: PBMCs. These receptors came from a woman between 45 and 60 years old in good health and CMV-seronegative.

On this clone itself: The junction and the germline gene differ at one end; a read error may be behind it. The chain carries TRBV19 and TRBJ1-1; weak D call: TRBD1 (5 bases). The CDR3 totals 14 residues. Germline V CDR1 and CDR2: LNHDA, SQIVND (reference sequence). CDR3 amino acids: CAGRKGAENTEAFF. In DNA form, the CDR3 reads TGTGCCGGTAGGAAAGGGGCGGAGAACACTGAAGCTTTCTTT.

This clone was found a few times. The chain joins TRBV28 to TRBJ2-1; TRBD2 might be the D (5 bases). Per germline, CDR1 MDHEN and CDR2 SYDVKM. The CDR3 extends over 13 amino acids. The ends were cut back, 5 bases at V and 7 bases at J, with 12 bases in the middle. CDR3 in DNA: TGTGCCAGCAGTCAGAGAGGGTATAATGAGCAGTTCTTC. It is translated as CASSQRGYNEQFF.

The rearrangement joins TRBV28 to TRBJ2-3; TRBD1 aligns across 7 bases. The CDR3 totals 16 residues. Germline V lookup: CDR1 MDHEN, CDR2 SYDVKM. V lost 7 bases and J lost 0; bases outside the gene matches: 10. As DNA, the CDR3 is TGTGCCAGCAAGTGGAACTCAGGGGGTAGCACAGATACGCAGTATTTT. Translated, it gives CASKWNSGGSTDTQYF.

This chain uses TRBV5-1 with TRBJ1-1, with TRBD1 identical over 7 bases. This CDR3 region has 13 residues. The trim removed 1 base at V and 10 bases at J, leaving 7 bases unmatched. The V gene's germline CDR1 is SGHRS and CDR2 YFSETQ. CDR3 protein: CASSLTQGSSAFF. For the CDR3, the DNA is TGCGCCAGCAGCTTGACACAGGGGTCATCAGCTTTCTTT.

In this sample, this clone turned up a few times. The genes are TRBV11-3 and TRBJ2-3, with 9 bases fitting TRBD2. Germline-derived CDR1 and CDR2 are SGHNT and YENEEA. The CDR3 is 17 residues long. Losses at the gene ends were 4 bases for V and 6 bases for J; bases not matched to a gene: 14. CDR3 nucleotide sequence: TGTGCCAGCAGCTATGGACGGGATTTAGCGGGAGCGGATACGCAGTATTTT. Its translation is CASSYGRDLAGADTQYF.

The chain carries TRBV7-9 and TRBJ2-5, with TRBD1 as a possible D gene (6 bases). The germline V gene encodes CDR1 SEHNR and CDR2 FQNEAQ (reference sequence). The CDR3 loop spans 13 amino acids. V lost 0 bases and J lost 4, with 6 bases in between. This chain's CDR3 is CASSLAGGETQYF. Here the CDR3 DNA reads TGTGCCAGCAGCTTAGCAGGGGGAGAGACCCAGTACTTC.

For this clone: One end of the junction does not line up with germline, which may come from a read error. The chain has TRBV7-9 and TRBJ1-5; 7 bases map to TRBD1. CDR3 length equals 14 residues. Germline V gives CDR1 SEHNR, CDR2 FQNEAQ (reference sequence). The CDR3 sequence: CSSSRQGSNQPQHF. CDR3 nucleotide sequence: TGTTCCAGCAGCCGACAGGGAAGCAATCAGCCCCAGCATTTT. Complete variable domain (other parts from reference TRBV7-9 and TRBJ1-5): DTGVSQNPRHKITKRGQNVTFRCDPISEHNRLYWYRQTLGQGPEFLTYFQNEAQLEKSRLLSDRFSAERPKGSFSTLEIQRTEQGDSAMYLCSSSRQGSNQPQHFGDGTRLSIL.

The chain is built from TRBV7-2 and TRBJ2-2; 8 positions agree with TRBD2. This CDR3 has 16 amino acids. In germline, CDR1 is SGHTA, CDR2 FQGNSA. After removal of 4 bases from V and 5 bases from J, the junction contained 9 bases not matched to a gene. The CDR3 loop reads CASSSSGTRDTGELFF. As DNA, the CDR3 is TGTGCCAGCAGCTCTTCCGGGACTAGAGATACCGGGGAGCTGTTTTTT.

V usage is TRBV6-1 and J usage is TRBJ2-7, with 11 nucleotides matching TRBD2. The germline V gene encodes CDR1 MNHNS and CDR2 SASEGT. Unmatched junction bases numbered 8, after V lost 6 bases and J lost 4 bases. The CDR3 sequence is 15 residues long. CDR3 DNA sequence: TGTGCCAGCAGAAAGGGACTAGCGGACGGGTACGAGCAGTACTTC. It encodes CASRKGLADGYEQYF.

The CDR3 here is CASSLRWVGGANTGELFF. The DNA for the CDR3 is TGTGCCAGCAGCCTTCGCTGGGTGGGGGGAGCGAACACCGGGGAGCTGTTTTTT. J is TRBJ2-2 and V is TRBV7-8; tentative D call: TRBD2 (6 bases). Per the germline V gene, CDR1 is SGHVS and CDR2 is FQNEAQ. Trimming took off 5 bases at V and 0 bases at J, with 19 bases between the two ends. This CDR3 is 18 amino acids long.

The chain links TRBV9 to TRBJ2-7, with a possible D match to TRBD1 (7 bases). There are 15 residues in the CDR3. Germline V lookup: CDR1 SGDLS, CDR2 YYNGEE. V was shortened by 4 bases and J by 3 bases, with 17 bases between the two germline ends. The CDR3 bases are TGTGCCAGCAGCCCCCTGGGGCAGGGGGGCTACGAGCAGTACTTC. Translated: CASSPLGQGGYEQYF.

V usage is TRBV28 and J usage is TRBJ1-5; D is ambiguous. V lost 6 bases and J 7 bases, leaving 16 bases between the germline ends. This CDR3 contains 14 residues. In germline, CDR1 is MDHEN, CDR2 SYDVKM. As DNA, the CDR3 is TGTGCCAGCAGCCCCCGTGGAGGTAGGCAGCCCCAGCATTTT. Its translation is CASSPRGGRQPQHF.

The rearrangement links TRBV10-3 to TRBJ1-4; D gene uncertain. CDR1 and CDR2 from the germline V gene are ENHRY and SYGVKD. This CDR3 region has 13 residues. V was clipped by 3 bases and J by 4 bases, with 6 bases between them. The CDR3 loop reads CAISERGNEKLFF. In DNA form, the CDR3 reads TGTGCCATCAGTGAACGGGGTAATGAAAAACTGTTTTTT.

The J gene is TRBJ2-6, the V gene TRBV5-4, with D hard to call. Trimming shortened V by 4 bases and J by 2 bases, and 10 bases separated the two germline ends. From germline, CDR1 is SGHNT and CDR2 YYREEE (reference sequence). The CDR3 length is 15 residues. Here the CDR3 reads CASSPRYAGANVLTF. Written as DNA, the CDR3 is TGTGCCAGCAGCCCGAGGTACGCTGGGGCCAACGTCCTGACTTTC.

The chain employs TRBV18 and TRBJ1-5, with TRBD1 matching over 7 bases. The junction had 4 bases not matched to a gene; V was cut back by 2 bases and J by 3 bases. In germline, CDR1 is KGHSH, CDR2 LQKENI. The CDR3 loop spans 15 amino acids. The CDR3 region has the DNA TGTGCCAGCTCACCATCGACAGGGAACAATCAGCCCCAGCATTTT. Translation: CASSPSTGNNQPQHF.

This chain connects TRBV13 to TRBJ2-2; no reliable D call. CDR3 length equals 16 residues. The germline V gene has CDR1 PRHDT and CDR2 FYEKMQ (reference sequence). V dropped 1 base and J dropped 2 bases, with 11 bases sitting between them. CDR3 coding DNA: TGTGCCAGCAGCTTAGTTATACAGACAAACACCGGGGAGCTGTTTTTT. As protein: CASSLVIQTNTGELFF.

V and J are TRBV5-1 and TRBJ2-1; TRBD2 aligns across 16 bases. The junction had 12 bases not matched to a gene; V was cut back by 6 bases and J by 0 bases. The germline V gene has CDR1 SGHRS and CDR2 YFSETQ. This CDR3 has 20 residues. This chain's CDR3 is CASIKAPGLAGGRSYNEQFF. The CDR3 DNA follows: TGCGCCAGCATCAAAGCTCCGGGACTAGCGGGAGGGCGCTCCTACAATGAGCAGTTCTTC. Based on the CDR3 plus reference TRBV5-1 and TRBJ2-1, the full variable domain is KAGVTQTPRYLIKTRGQQVTLSCSPISGHRSVSWYQQTPGQGLQFLFEYFSETQRNKGNFPGRFSGRQFSNSRSEMNVSTLELGDSALYLCASIKAPGLAGGRSYNEQFFGPGTRLTVL.

The V and J genes are TRBV20-1 and TRBJ2-1; TRBD1 is a possible D gene (5 bases). The CDR3 spans 11 residues. Looked up from germline, CDR1 is DFQATT and CDR2 is SNEGSKA (reference sequence). V lost 3 bases and J lost 8, with 8 bases in between. The DNA of the CDR3 is TGCAGTGCTAGGGGCAGGGATGAGCAGTTCTTC. The encoded protein is CSARGRDEQFF.

The chain is built from TRBV5-1 and TRBJ2-2; D is ambiguous. The germline V and J ends were trimmed by 0 bases and 6 bases, with 6 bases remaining between them. Germline V CDR1 and CDR2: SGHRS, YFSETQ. The CDR3 has 13 amino acids. The CDR3 DNA reads as TGCGCCAGCAGCTTGGGTCCCTCCGGGGAGCTGTTTTTT. This sequence encodes CASSLGPSGELFF.

This chain joins TRBV11-2 and TRBJ2-3, with 11 bases that match TRBD2. Germline CDR1 is SGHAT and CDR2 is FQNNGV. CDR3 size: 17 residues. The V and J ends lost 3 bases and 3 bases, in that order; junction bases with no gene match: 8. CDR3 nucleotide sequence: TGTGCCAGCAGCTTCAGCCTTAGCGGGAGGGGGACAGATACGCAGTATTTT. This translates into CASSFSLSGRGTDTQYF.

J is TRBJ2-2 and V is TRBV28; D gene unclear. Trimming took 8 bases from V and 5 from J, leaving 12 bases between them. This CDR3 is 13 amino acids long. The germline gives CDR1 MDHEN, CDR2 SYDVKM. CDR3 protein: CASGSLGTGELFF. DNA of the CDR3: TGTGCCAGCGGTTCCCTCGGGACCGGGGAGCTGTTTTTT.

This clone has only one observation. The chain recombines TRBV25-1 with TRBJ2-7; 8 bases match TRBD2. Germline V CDR1 and CDR2: MGHDK, SYGVNS. The CDR3 covers 16 residues. With V trimmed by 3 bases and J by 0 bases, 7 bases remained unmatched. CDR3 loop: CASSDPPAGGSYEQYF. The CDR3 region has the DNA TGTGCCAGCAGTGACCCCCCGGCGGGAGGCTCCTACGAGCAGTACTTC.

The chain has TRBV28 and TRBJ1-1; 8 bases align to TRBD1. The CDR3 runs 15 residues. V shed 5 bases, J shed 1 base, and the junction held 6 bases outside the gene matches. Germline loops: CDR1 MDHEN, CDR2 SYDVKM. CDR3 sequence reads: CASSPRTGKNTEAFF. The CDR3 nucleotides are TGTGCCAGCAGTCCCCGGACAGGGAAGAACACTGAAGCTTTCTTT. Combining the CDR3 with reference TRBV28 and TRBJ1-1 gives the whole variable domain DVKVTQSSRYLVKRTGEKVFLECVQDMDHENMFWYRQDPGLGLRLIYFSYDVKMKEKGDIPEGYSVSREKKERFSLILESASTNQTSMYLCASSPRTGKNTEAFFGQGTRLTVV.

The chain is built from TRBV27 and TRBJ2-5; 10 nucleotides line up with TRBD2. The germline CDR1 and CDR2 sequences are MNHEY and SMNVEV (reference sequence). The CDR3 is made up of 15 amino acids. Trimming at V came to 0 bases and at J to 4 bases, leaving 2 bases not matched to a gene. DNA of the CDR3: TGTGCCAGCAGTTTATCAAGCGGGAGGGCAGAGACCCAGTACTTC. Residues: CASSLSSGRAETQYF.

V and J are TRBV12-1 and TRBJ1-1; TRBD1 is the table's D call, not checked against the DNA. TRBV12-1 is given as a pseudogene. The length of the CDR3 is 14 residues. As DNA, the CDR3 is TGTGCCAGCAGACCGAACAGGGGACGGTGGGAAGCTTTCTTT. This gives the protein CASRPNRGRWEAFF.